These T cell receptor beta chains were read from a single sample in a study of shared clonotypes between healthy human individuals. Here immunoSEQ multiplex PCR was the method, and the copy in TCRdb shows in-frame clones only, minus some. The top ten clones hold around 1.1% of a sample with about 2 million clones, about 95% of them seen once. Source material: naive CD8+ T cells sorted from blood. All receptors come from a man aged 18 to 30 in good health. Both conserved end residues are part of each CDR3. Each record gives: clone size, V gene, J gene, D gene, CDR3 protein, CDR3 DNA. The D gene is left open where the match is weak. Part of the rows lack a size; the others show once, few, many or a class for expanded clones.

abundance: NA; v_gene: TRBV7-8; j_gene: TRBJ1-4; d_gene: NA; CDR3aa: CASSLESGAWGNEKLFF; CDR3nt: TGTGCCAGCAGCTTAGAGTCGGGGGCATGGGGTAATGAAAAACTGTTTTTT
abundance: NA; v_gene: TRBV28; j_gene: TRBJ2-7; d_gene: TRBD2; CDR3aa: CASSPFSGVPYEQYF; CDR3nt: TGTGCCAGCAGCCCATTCAGCGGGGTACCATACGAGCAGTACTTC
abundance: NA; v_gene: TRBV4-1; j_gene: TRBJ2-7; d_gene: NA; CDR3aa: CASSQDGADPHEQYF; CDR3nt: TGCGCCAGCAGCCAAGATGGGGCAGACCCCCACGAGCAGTACTTC
abundance: NA; v_gene: TRBV9; j_gene: TRBJ2-7; d_gene: NA; CDR3aa: CASSVAQGIGHEQYF; CDR3nt: TGTGCCAGCAGCGTAGCTCAAGGGATCGGCCACGAGCAGTACTTC
abundance: NA; v_gene: TRBV28; j_gene: TRBJ2-1; d_gene: TRBD2; CDR3aa: CASTFAGGSDEQFF; CDR3nt: TGTGCCAGCACGTTTGCGGGAGGGTCCGATGAGCAGTTCTTC
abundance: NA; v_gene: TRBV2; j_gene: TRBJ1-2; d_gene: TRBD1; CDR3aa: CASSQHGTGNGYTF; CDR3nt: TGTGCCAGCAGCCAACATGGGACAGGGAATGGCTACACCTTC
abundance: NA; v_gene: TRBV5-8; j_gene: TRBJ1-4; d_gene: NA; CDR3aa: CASSRTVNEKLFF; CDR3nt: TGTGCCAGCAGCCGGACAGTGAATGAAAAACTGTTTTTT
abundance: NA; v_gene: TRBV27; j_gene: TRBJ2-3; d_gene: TRBD2; CDR3aa: CASSSHWGGFTDTQYF; CDR3nt: TGTGCCAGCAGTTCCCATTGGGGGGGATTCACAGATACGCAGTATTTT
abundance: NA; v_gene: TRBV5-6; j_gene: TRBJ2-7; d_gene: TRBD2; CDR3aa: CASSLGGGSSYEQYF; CDR3nt: TGTGCCAGCAGCTTAGGCGGCGGGAGCTCCTACGAGCAGTACTTC
abundance: NA; v_gene: TRBV25-1; j_gene: TRBJ2-7; d_gene: NA; CDR3aa: CASSVRDPNEQYF; CDR3nt: TGTGCCAGCAGCGTCCGGGACCCCAACGAGCAGTACTTC
abundance: NA; v_gene: TRBV6-5; j_gene: TRBJ2-7; d_gene: NA; CDR3aa: CASQGGNGRSYEQYF; CDR3nt: TGTGCCAGCCAAGGAGGGAACGGCCGCTCCTACGAGCAGTACTTC
abundance: NA; v_gene: TRBV7-2; j_gene: TRBJ1-2; d_gene: NA; CDR3aa: CASSLGTRTGYTF; CDR3nt: TGTGCCAGCAGCCTGGGGACGCGGACTGGCTACACCTTC
abundance: NA; v_gene: TRBV11-2; j_gene: TRBJ1-4; d_gene: NA; CDR3aa: CASSPGVGAGEKLFF; CDR3nt: TGTGCCAGCAGCCCGGGGGTCGGGGCCGGTGAAAAACTGTTTTTT
abundance: NA; v_gene: TRBV5-4; j_gene: TRBJ1-2; d_gene: NA; CDR3aa: CASSRPGLQENYGYTF; CDR3nt: TGTGCCAGCAGCCGGCCGGGACTGCAAGAGAACTATGGCTACACCTTC
abundance: NA; v_gene: TRBV21-1; j_gene: TRBJ1-6; d_gene: NA; CDR3aa: CASSDTGTGGPYGSPLHF; CDR3nt: TGTGCCAGCAGCGATACCGGGACAGGGGGGCCGTACGGTTCACCCCTCCACTTT
abundance: NA; v_gene: TRBV27; j_gene: TRBJ1-6; d_gene: TRBD1; CDR3aa: CASSLLTPQGGANSPLHF; CDR3nt: TGTGCCAGCAGTTTATTAACCCCTCAGGGGGGGGCTAATTCACCCCTCCACTTT
abundance: NA; v_gene: TRBV5-1; j_gene: TRBJ2-1; d_gene: TRBD2; CDR3aa: CASSITSGAYNEQFF; CDR3nt: TGCGCCAGCAGCATTACTAGCGGGGCCTACAATGAGCAGTTCTTC
abundance: NA; v_gene: TRBV28; j_gene: TRBJ1-1; d_gene: NA; CDR3aa: CASSLMAWTEAFF; CDR3nt: TGTGCCAGCAGTTTAATGGCCTGGACTGAAGCTTTCTTT
abundance: NA; v_gene: TRBV27; j_gene: TRBJ1-6; d_gene: TRBD1; CDR3aa: CASSAQGGSPLHF; CDR3nt: TGTGCCAGCAGCGCACAGGGGGGTTCACCCCTCCACTTT
abundance: NA; v_gene: TRBV19; j_gene: TRBJ1-1; d_gene: NA; CDR3aa: CASSPNAGAWGGTEAFF; CDR3nt: TGTGCCAGTAGTCCGAACGCGGGGGCTTGGGGTGGGACTGAAGCTTTCTTT
abundance: NA; v_gene: TRBV11-2; j_gene: TRBJ1-4; d_gene: NA; CDR3aa: CASSLGTRSGSFGEKLFF; CDR3nt: TGTGCCAGCAGCTTGGGTACGCGTAGCGGGAGCTTCGGTGAAAAACTGTTTTTT
abundance: once; v_gene: TRBV27; j_gene: TRBJ2-5; d_gene: NA; CDR3aa: CASSLMAGQETQYF; CDR3nt: TGTGCCAGCAGTTTAATGGCAGGCCAAGAGACCCAGTACTTC
abundance: NA; v_gene: TRBV25-1; j_gene: TRBJ1-1; d_gene: NA; CDR3aa: CASSESPGGVNTEAFF; CDR3nt: TGTGCCAGCAGTGAATCCCCCGGGGGAGTGAACACTGAAGCTTTCTTT
abundance: NA; v_gene: TRBV28; j_gene: TRBJ1-1; d_gene: NA; CDR3aa: CASSFGESTEAFF; CDR3nt: TGTGCCAGCAGTTTCGGCGAGTCCACTGAAGCTTTCTTT
abundance: NA; v_gene: TRBV29-1; j_gene: TRBJ2-1; d_gene: TRBD2; CDR3aa: CSVVRLAGGWNEQFF; CDR3nt: TGCAGCGTTGTACGACTAGCGGGGGGTTGGAATGAGCAGTTCTTC
abundance: NA; v_gene: TRBV27; j_gene: TRBJ2-7; d_gene: NA; CDR3aa: CASGIDPYEQYF; CDR3nt: TGTGCCAGCGGGATAGACCCCTACGAGCAGTACTTC
abundance: NA; v_gene: TRBV15; j_gene: TRBJ2-5; d_gene: NA; CDR3aa: CATSRYPEGQHHSETQYF; CDR3nt: TGTGCCACCAGCAGATATCCGGAGGGACAGCACCATTCAGAGACCCAGTACTTC
abundance: once; v_gene: TRBV2; j_gene: TRBJ1-1; d_gene: NA; CDR3aa: CASRESGENTEAFF; CDR3nt: TGTGCCAGCCGAGAGTCAGGGGAGAACACTGAAGCTTTCTTT
abundance: NA; v_gene: TRBV11-2; j_gene: TRBJ2-7; d_gene: TRBD1; CDR3aa: CASSYDRGPEQYF; CDR3nt: TGTGCCAGCAGCTATGACAGGGGTCCCGAGCAGTACTTC
abundance: NA; v_gene: TRBV25-1; j_gene: TRBJ1-2; d_gene: NA; CDR3aa: CASSELGEGRDYGYTF; CDR3nt: TGTGCCAGCAGTGAATTAGGGGAGGGCAGGGACTATGGCTACACCTTC
abundance: NA; v_gene: TRBV7-9; j_gene: TRBJ2-4; d_gene: NA; CDR3aa: CASSLVGLAKNIQYF; CDR3nt: TGTGCCAGCAGCTTAGTGGGACTAGCCAAAAACATTCAGTACTTC
abundance: NA; v_gene: TRBV5-1; j_gene: TRBJ2-3; d_gene: NA; CDR3aa: CASSLNPSPSTDTQYF; CDR3nt: TGCGCCAGCAGCTTGAACCCTAGCCCTAGCACAGATACGCAGTATTTT
abundance: NA; v_gene: TRBV27; j_gene: TRBJ1-1; d_gene: TRBD1; CDR3aa: CASSLRAQGADTEAFF; CDR3nt: TGTGCCAGCAGTTTACGGGCGCAGGGGGCTGACACTGAAGCTTTCTTT
abundance: NA; v_gene: TRBV5-1; j_gene: TRBJ1-5; d_gene: TRBD1; CDR3aa: CASSPQGALNQPQHF; CDR3nt: TGCGCCAGCAGCCCACAGGGGGCCCTAAATCAGCCCCAGCATTTT
abundance: NA; v_gene: TRBV7-9; j_gene: TRBJ2-3; d_gene: TRBD2; CDR3aa: CASSSGLAESTDTQYF; CDR3nt: TGTGCCAGCAGCTCGGGACTAGCGGAAAGCACAGATACGCAGTATTTT
abundance: NA; v_gene: TRBV6-6; j_gene: TRBJ2-7; d_gene: TRBD2; CDR3aa: CASSGTSTYEQYF; CDR3nt: TGTGCCAGCAGTGGGACTAGCACCTACGAGCAGTACTTC
abundance: NA; v_gene: TRBV2; j_gene: TRBJ2-7; d_gene: NA; CDR3aa: CASRLQYQGNEQYF; CDR3nt: TGTGCCAGCAGATTACAGTATCAGGGGAACGAGCAGTACTTC
abundance: NA; v_gene: TRBV5-5; j_gene: TRBJ1-3; d_gene: TRBD1; CDR3aa: CASSFRDRGRWVAGNTIYF; CDR3nt: TGTGCCAGCAGCTTCCGGGACAGGGGGCGTTGGGTGGCTGGAAACACCATATATTTT
abundance: NA; v_gene: TRBV13; j_gene: TRBJ1-1; d_gene: TRBD1; CDR3aa: CASSLGQGGMNTEAFF; CDR3nt: TGTGCCAGCAGCTTAGGACAGGGGGGAATGAACACTGAAGCTTTCTTT
abundance: NA; v_gene: TRBV13; j_gene: TRBJ1-1; d_gene: NA; CDR3aa: CASSLALNGGTEAFF; CDR3nt: TGTGCCAGCAGCTTAGCTTTAAACGGCGGCACTGAAGCTTTCTTT
abundance: NA; v_gene: TRBV27; j_gene: TRBJ1-1; d_gene: NA; CDR3aa: CASSWGPGAVNTEAFF; CDR3nt: TGTGCCAGCAGTTGGGGCCCGGGGGCCGTGAACACTGAAGCTTTCTTT